The clone carrying this TCR beta chain was recorded many times. Its antigen is not identified. Bulk libraries came from a prior protocol with listed TCR primers. TCRdb reanalysed the PCR reads using MiXCR and keeps one entry per CDR3 protein. The repertoire has 550,000 to 750,000 distinct CDR3 sequences, less than 20% of them found once; the top ten carry 0.75% to 0.95%. Sorting captured naive CD8 T cells as CD8+CD4-CCR7+CD45RA+. Trimming pared 1 base from V and 4 bases from J, leaving 10 bases between. Germline CDR1 reads SEHNR; CDR2 reads FQNEAQ (reference sequence). The CDR3 is 14 amino acids. The data stem from a study of molecular identifiers for immune sequencing clone quantification. About the research overall: Sequencing covered four of five parts into which replicate RNA from around 20,000 or 100,000 naive CD8 cells was split. Study-level findings and limits: The study found clones above 20 RNA copies held over 97% of effector molecules and under 1% in naive cells.

V gene TRBV7-9 combines with J gene TRBJ1-2, with a tentative D call TRBD1 (5 bases). The sequencing sample was made of naive CD8+ T cells from blood, with Jurkat cell RNA spiked in. The subset denotes: FACS-sorted CD8+CD4-CCR7+CD45RA+ naive T cells. This sequence was found in a human donor in good health. Some libraries in this study had Jurkat cell RNA spiked in. The CDR3 coding sequence is TGTGCCAGCAGCTTAGGAGGGGTTGGCTATGGCTACACCTTC. Translation gives CASSLGGVGYGYTF.